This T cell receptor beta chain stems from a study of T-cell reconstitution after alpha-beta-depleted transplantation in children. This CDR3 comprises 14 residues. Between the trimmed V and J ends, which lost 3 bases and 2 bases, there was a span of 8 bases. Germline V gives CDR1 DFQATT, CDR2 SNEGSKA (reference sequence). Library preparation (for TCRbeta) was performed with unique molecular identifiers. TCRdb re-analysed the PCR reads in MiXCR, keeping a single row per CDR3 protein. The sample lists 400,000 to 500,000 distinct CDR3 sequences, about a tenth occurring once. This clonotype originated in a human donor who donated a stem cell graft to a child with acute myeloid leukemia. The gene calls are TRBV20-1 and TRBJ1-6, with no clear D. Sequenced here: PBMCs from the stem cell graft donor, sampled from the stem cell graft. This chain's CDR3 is CSASRGAYNSPLHF. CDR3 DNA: TGCAGTGCTAGCCGGGGAGCCTATAATTCACCCCTCCACTTT.